Shown below are 7 T cell receptor beta chains from a single sample sequenced in a study of beta chain features in type 1 diabetes. The authors reverse transcribed all of the isolated RNA, so sequencing captured expressed TCRB transcripts. TCRdb keeps only in-frame clones here, not all; method: immunoSEQ multiplex PCR. The sample lists more than 85,000 clones; 30% to 50% were seen once. Sequences were obtained from stem cell memory CD4+ T cells from blood. The receptors come from a woman aged 18 to 35 in good health.

This clone was seen only a few times. V gene TRBV11-2 combines with J gene TRBJ2-7, with 12 bases matching TRBD2. The CDR3 loop spans 15 amino acids. J was trimmed by 4 bases and V by 3 bases; bases with no gene match: 4. CDR1 is SGHAT and CDR2 is FQNNGV in the germline V gene. The CDR3 loop is CASSFLAGGPYEQYF. CDR3 DNA sequence: TGTGCCAGCAGCTTTCTAGCGGGAGGGCCTTACGAGCAGTACTTC. The full variable domain, completed using reference TRBV11-2 and TRBJ2-7, is EAGVAQSPRYKIIEKRQSVAFWCNPISGHATLYWYQQILGQGPKLLIQFQNNGVVDDSQLPKDRFSAERLKGVDSTLKIQPAKLEDSAVYLCASSFLAGGPYEQYFGPGTRLTVT.

This sequence joins TRBV29-1 and TRBJ2-2, with TRBD2 as a possible D gene (6 bases). V lost 7 bases and J 7 bases, leaving 19 bases between the germline ends. The length of the CDR3 is 14 residues. Per the germline V gene, CDR1 is SQVTM and CDR2 is ANQGSEA. In DNA form, the CDR3 reads TGCAGCGCCTTAGGGTGGGAGGAGCACGGGGAGCTGTTTTTT. Translating gives CSALGWEEHGELFF.

This clone was detected a few times. The chain's CDR3 is CASRITSDDGELFF. The DNA for the CDR3 is TGTGCCAGTAGGATTACTAGCGACGACGGGGAGCTGTTTTTT. The genes are TRBV19 and TRBJ2-2; TRBD2 agrees at 7 bases. The CDR3 is made up of 14 amino acids. CDR1 is LNHDA, CDR2 SQIVND, per germline (reference sequence). J gave up 7 bases and V 6 bases, and 8 bases lay outside the gene matches.

Only one count was recorded for this clone. This rearrangement joins TRBV4-2 to TRBJ2-7; possible D gene TRBD2, 7 bases. CDR3 length: 15 amino acids. Germline lookup yields CDR1 LGHNA and CDR2 YNFKEQ. V was cut by 9 bases and J by 3 bases, with 21 bases left in between. The CDR3 region has the DNA TGTGCCAGACGCATCAAGGGGGGGTCTTACTACGAGCAGTACTTC. Translated: CARRIKGGSYYEQYF.

V gene TRBV7-6 combines with J gene TRBJ2-7; possibly TRBD1 for D (6 bases). The V end lost 6 bases, the J end lost 1 base, and 16 bases lay between the germline ends. This CDR3 is built from 15 residues. Germline-derived CDR1 and CDR2 are SGHVS and FNYEAQ. This CDR3 reads CASSPPPRGSYEQYF. The CDR3 region has the DNA TGTGCCAGCAGTCCCCCCCCCAGGGGATCCTACGAGCAGTACTTC.

This clone was recorded only once. The V gene is TRBV18, the J gene TRBJ1-5, with 7 positions matching TRBD1. The CDR3 is 14 amino acids. CDR1 is KGHSH, CDR2 LQKENI, per germline. Germline trimming cut 4 bases from V and 4 bases from J; bases unmatched to any gene: 4. DNA of the CDR3: TGTGCCAGCTCACGACAGGGAGTAAATCAGCCCCAGCATTTT. This gives the protein CASSRQGVNQPQHF. The whole variable domain, remainder taken from reference TRBV18 and TRBJ1-5, is NAGVMQNPRHLVRRRGQEARLRCSPMKGHSHVYWYRQLPEEGLKFMVYLQKENIIDESGMPKERFSAEFPKEGPSILRIQQVVRGDSAAYFCASSRQGVNQPQHFGDGTRLSIL.

This clone was counted between two and nine times. The chain joins TRBV5-1 to TRBJ2-1; TRBD2 agrees at 9 bases. The CDR3 runs to 14 residues. V shed 0 bases and J 7 bases; nucleotides not matched to a gene: 2. Germline CDR1 and CDR2: SGHRS and YFSETQ. The CDR3 region has the DNA TGCGCCAGCAGCTTGGGCGGGAGGGGGAATGAGCAGTTCTTC. Translated, it gives CASSLGGRGNEQFF. Full variable domain (outside the CDR3, taken from reference TRBV5-1 and TRBJ2-1): KAGVTQTPRYLIKTRGQQVTLSCSPISGHRSVSWYQQTPGQGLQFLFEYFSETQRNKGNFPGRFSGRQFSNSRSEMNVSTLELGDSALYLCASSLGGRGNEQFFGPGTRLTVL.